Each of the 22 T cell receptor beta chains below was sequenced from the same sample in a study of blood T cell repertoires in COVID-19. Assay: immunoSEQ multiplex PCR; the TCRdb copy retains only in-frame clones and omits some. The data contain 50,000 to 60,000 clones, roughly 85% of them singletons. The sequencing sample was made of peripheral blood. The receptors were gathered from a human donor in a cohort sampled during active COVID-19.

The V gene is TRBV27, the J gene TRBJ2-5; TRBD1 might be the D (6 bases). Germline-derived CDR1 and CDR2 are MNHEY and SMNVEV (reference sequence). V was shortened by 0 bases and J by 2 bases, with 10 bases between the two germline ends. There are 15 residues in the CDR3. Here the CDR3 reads CASSLSRGWQETQYF. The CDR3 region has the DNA TGTGCCAGCAGTTTATCAAGGGGGTGGCAAGAGACCCAGTACTTC.

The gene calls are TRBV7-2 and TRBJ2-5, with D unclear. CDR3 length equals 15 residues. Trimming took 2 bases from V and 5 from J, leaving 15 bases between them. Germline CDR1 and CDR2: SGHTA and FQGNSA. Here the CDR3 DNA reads TGTGCCAGCAGCTTATGGGTCGCCTTCGGGGAGACCCAGTACTTC. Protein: CASSLWVAFGETQYF.

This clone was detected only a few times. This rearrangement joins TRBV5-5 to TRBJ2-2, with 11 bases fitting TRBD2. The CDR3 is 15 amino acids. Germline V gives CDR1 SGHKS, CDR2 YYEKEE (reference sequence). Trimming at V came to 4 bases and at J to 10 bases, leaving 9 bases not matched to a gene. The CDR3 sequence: CASSQMLAGGVELFF. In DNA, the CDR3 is TGTGCCAGCAGCCAAATGCTAGCGGGGGGTGTGGAGCTGTTTTTT.

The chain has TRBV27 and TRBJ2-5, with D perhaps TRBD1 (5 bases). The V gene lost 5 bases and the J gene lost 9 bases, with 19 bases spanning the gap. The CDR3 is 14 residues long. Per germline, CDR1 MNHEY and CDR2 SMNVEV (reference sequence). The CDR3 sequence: CASSITGLRMAQYF. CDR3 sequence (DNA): TGTGCCAGCAGTATCACAGGTCTGAGAATGGCCCAGTACTTC.

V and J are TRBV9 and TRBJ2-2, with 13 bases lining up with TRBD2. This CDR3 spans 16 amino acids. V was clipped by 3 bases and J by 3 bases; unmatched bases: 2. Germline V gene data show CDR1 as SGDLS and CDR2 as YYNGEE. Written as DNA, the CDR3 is TGTGCCAGCAGCGCCGGGACTAGCGGGGACACCGGGGAGCTGTTTTTT. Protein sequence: CASSAGTSGDTGELFF.

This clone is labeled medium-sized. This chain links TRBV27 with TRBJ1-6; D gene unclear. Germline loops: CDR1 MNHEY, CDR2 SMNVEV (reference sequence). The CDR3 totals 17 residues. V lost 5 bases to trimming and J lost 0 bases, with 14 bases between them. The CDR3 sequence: CASSRQRGSSYNSPLHF. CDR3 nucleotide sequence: TGTGCCAGCAGTCGCCAACGCGGGAGCTCCTATAATTCACCCCTCCACTTT.

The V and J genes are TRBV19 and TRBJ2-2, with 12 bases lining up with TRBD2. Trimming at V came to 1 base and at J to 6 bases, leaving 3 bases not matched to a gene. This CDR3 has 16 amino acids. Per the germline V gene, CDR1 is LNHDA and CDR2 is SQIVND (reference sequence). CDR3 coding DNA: TGTGCCAGTAGTATAGGGACTAGCGGGATTTCCGGGGAGCTGTTTTTT. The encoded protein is CASSIGTSGISGELFF.

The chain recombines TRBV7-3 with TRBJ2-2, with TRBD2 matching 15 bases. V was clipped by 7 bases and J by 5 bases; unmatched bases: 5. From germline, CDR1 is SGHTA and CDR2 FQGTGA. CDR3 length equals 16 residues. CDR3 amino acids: CASKKGLAGGTGELFF. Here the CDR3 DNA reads TGTGCCAGCAAAAAGGGACTAGCGGGAGGTACCGGGGAGCTGTTTTTT.

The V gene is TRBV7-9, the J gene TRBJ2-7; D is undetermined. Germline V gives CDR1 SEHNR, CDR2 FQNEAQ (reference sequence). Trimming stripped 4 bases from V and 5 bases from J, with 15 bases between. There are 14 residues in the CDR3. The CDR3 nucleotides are TGTGCCAGCAGCTCCGGGTATGTAAGCAACGAGCAGTACTTC. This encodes CASSSGYVSNEQYF.

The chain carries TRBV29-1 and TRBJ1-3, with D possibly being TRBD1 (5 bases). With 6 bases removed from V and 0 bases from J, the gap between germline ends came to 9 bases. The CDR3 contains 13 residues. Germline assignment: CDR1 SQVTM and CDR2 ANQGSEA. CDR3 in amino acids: CSVRQSSGNTIYF. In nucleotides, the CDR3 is TGCAGCGTCCGACAGTCCTCTGGAAACACCATATATTTT. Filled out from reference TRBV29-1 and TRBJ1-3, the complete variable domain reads SAVISQKPSRDICQRGTSLTIQCQVDSQVTMMFWYRQQPGQSLTLIATANQGSEATYESGFVIDKFPISRPNLTFSTLTVSNMSPEDSSIYLCSVRQSSGNTIYFGEGSWLTVV.

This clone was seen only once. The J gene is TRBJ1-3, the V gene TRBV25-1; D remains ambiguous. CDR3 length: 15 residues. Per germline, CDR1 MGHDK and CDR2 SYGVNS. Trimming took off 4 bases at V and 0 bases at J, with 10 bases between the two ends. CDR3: CASSVPYSSGNTIYF. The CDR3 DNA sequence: TGTGCCAGCAGTGTCCCATACAGCTCTGGAAACACCATATATTTT.

The CDR3 bases are TGTGCCAGCAGCCAAGATAATAGCGATGAGCAGTTCTTC. This codes for CASSQDNSDEQFF. The chain carries TRBV3-1 (or the pseudogene TRBV3-2) and TRBJ2-1; a weak D match, TRBD2 (5 bases). This CDR3 contains 13 residues. Per germline, CDR1 LGHDT and CDR2 YNNKEL (reference sequence). V lost 0 bases, J lost 8 bases, and 8 bases lay in between.

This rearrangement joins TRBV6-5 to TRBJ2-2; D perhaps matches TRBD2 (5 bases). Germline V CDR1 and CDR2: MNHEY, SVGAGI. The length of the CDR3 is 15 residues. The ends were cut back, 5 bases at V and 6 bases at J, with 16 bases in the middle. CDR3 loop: CASSRPGSGAGELFF. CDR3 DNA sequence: TGTGCCAGCAGTCGTCCGGGATCTGGGGCCGGGGAGCTGTTTTTT.

The CDR3 DNA is TGTGCCAGCAGCGACCAACCCAGTAATTCACCCCTCCACTTT. Its protein is CASSDQPSNSPLHF. The chain joins TRBV9 to TRBJ1-6; D uncertain. The CDR3 length is 14 residues. CDR1 is SGDLS and CDR2 is YYNGEE in the germline V gene. V gave up 3 bases and J gave up 6 bases, with 10 bases separating them.

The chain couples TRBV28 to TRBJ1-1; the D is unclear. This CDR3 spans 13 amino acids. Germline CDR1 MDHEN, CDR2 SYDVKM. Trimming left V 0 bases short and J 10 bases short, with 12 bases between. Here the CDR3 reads CASSLWEGGRAFF. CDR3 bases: TGTGCCAGCAGTTTATGGGAGGGAGGGCGAGCTTTCTTT.

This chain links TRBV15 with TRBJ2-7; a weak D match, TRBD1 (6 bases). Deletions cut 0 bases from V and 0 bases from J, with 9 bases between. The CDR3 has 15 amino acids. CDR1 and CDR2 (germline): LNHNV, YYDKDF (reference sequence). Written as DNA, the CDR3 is TGTGCCACCAGCAGAGATAGGACAGACTCCTACGAGCAGTACTTC. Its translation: CATSRDRTDSYEQYF.

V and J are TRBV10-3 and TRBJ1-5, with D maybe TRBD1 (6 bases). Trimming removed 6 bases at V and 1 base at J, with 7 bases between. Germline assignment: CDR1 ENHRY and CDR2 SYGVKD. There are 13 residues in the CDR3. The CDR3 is CAIRGTSNQPQHF. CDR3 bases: TGTGCCATCAGGGGGACAAGCAATCAGCCCCAGCATTTT.

The CDR3 DNA follows: TGTGCCAACCGAGCCGGGACAGGATCTACCCCGGGAGGCAATGAGCAGTTCTTC. The encoded protein is CANRAGTGSTPGGNEQFF. V is TRBV19 and J is TRBJ2-1; the D gene is possibly TRBD1 (8 bases). Germline values: CDR1 LNHDA, CDR2 SQIVND (reference sequence). The CDR3 consists of 18 residues. V dropped 10 bases and J dropped 6 bases, with 31 bases sitting between them.

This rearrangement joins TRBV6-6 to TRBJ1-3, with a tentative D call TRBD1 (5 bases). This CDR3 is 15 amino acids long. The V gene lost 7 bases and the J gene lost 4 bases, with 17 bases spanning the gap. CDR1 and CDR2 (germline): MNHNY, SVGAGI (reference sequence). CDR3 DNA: TGTGCCAGCACCATCCAATTGGGGCCCGGAAACACCATATATTTT. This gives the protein CASTIQLGPGNTIYF.

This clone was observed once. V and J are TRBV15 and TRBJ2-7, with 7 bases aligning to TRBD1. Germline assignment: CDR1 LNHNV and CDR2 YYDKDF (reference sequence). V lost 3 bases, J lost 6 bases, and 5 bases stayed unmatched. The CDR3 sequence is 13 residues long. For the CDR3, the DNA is TGTGCCACCAGCAGCCACCCAGGGGGCGAGCAGTACTTC. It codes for CATSSHPGGEQYF.

CDR3: CASSQVETGSSTGNTIYF. The CDR3 nucleotides are TGTGCCAGCAGCCAAGTTGAGACAGGCTCAAGCACGGGAAACACCATATATTTT. The chain recombines TRBV4-2 with TRBJ1-3, with D perhaps matching TRBD1 (6 bases). Trimming cost V 1 base and J 4 bases, with 20 bases left between them. The CDR3 length is 18 residues. Germline lookup yields CDR1 LGHNA and CDR2 YNFKEQ.

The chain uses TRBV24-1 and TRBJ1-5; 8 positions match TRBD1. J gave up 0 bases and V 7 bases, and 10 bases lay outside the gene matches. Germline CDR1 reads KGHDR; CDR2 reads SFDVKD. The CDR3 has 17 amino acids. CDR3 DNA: TGTGCCACCAGCTCAGGGGGCGAGGGTTATAGCAATCAGCCCCAGCATTTT. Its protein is CATSSGGEGYSNQPQHF.